These 31 T cell receptor beta chains share one sample of origin, sequenced in a study of control samples from healthy donors and cancer patients. Sequencing was performed with immunoSEQ multiplex PCR; in TCRdb, only in-frame clones are kept and a portion is missing. The sample holds 400,000 to 450,000 clones, roughly 90% seen once. The sequencing sample was made of PBMCs. These receptors were taken from a man aged 35 to 55 with head and neck cancer.

The chain joins TRBV12-3 or TRBV12-4 to TRBJ1-2; D gene ambiguous. The CDR3 contains 13 residues. Deletions cut 3 bases from V and 4 bases from J, with 9 bases between. CDR3 in amino acids: CASSFEGSYGYTF. In DNA form, the CDR3 reads TGTGCCAGCAGTTTCGAGGGCTCCTATGGCTACACCTTC.

The rearrangement uses TRBV24-1 and TRBJ1-5, with a weak D call TRBD1 (6 bases). The V end lost 2 bases, the J end lost 4 bases, and 14 bases lay between the germline ends. CDR3 length equals 16 residues. The V gene's germline CDR1 is KGHDR and CDR2 SFDVKD. The CDR3 DNA reads TGTGCCACCAGTGATTCCGGGACAAAAAGAAATCAGCCCCAGCATTTT. Its translation: CATSDSGTKRNQPQHF.

Note on this clone: The junction differs from germline at one of its ends, possibly a read error. The chain is built from TRBV28 and TRBJ2-4; D is uncertain. The CDR3 sequence is 15 residues long. Germline CDR1 MDHEN, CDR2 SYDVKM. This CDR3 reads CASSSAGQAKSIQYF. CDR3 DNA sequence: TGTGCCAGCAGTTCGGCAGGCCAGGCCAAAAGCATTCAGTACTTC.

The chain uses TRBV10-1 and TRBJ1-3, with no clear D. The CDR3 length is 14 residues. V was cut by 2 bases and J by 6 bases, with 11 bases left in between. From germline, CDR1 is WNHNN and CDR2 SYGVQD (reference sequence). The CDR3 DNA reads as TGCGCCAGCAGTGAGGATCCCGGGTTAAACACCATATATTTT. Protein product: CASSEDPGLNTIYF.

The chain joins TRBV7-2 to TRBJ2-5, with D unclear. The CDR3 runs 11 residues. Trimming removed 5 bases at V and 1 base at J, with 2 bases between. Germline lookup yields CDR1 SGHTA and CDR2 FQGNSA. CDR3 DNA sequence: TGTGCCAGCAGCGTCCAAGAGACCCAGTACTTC. The encoded protein is CASSVQETQYF.

V and J are TRBV5-1 and TRBJ2-7; 9 positions match TRBD2. The CDR3 length is 14 residues. Germline V CDR1 and CDR2: SGHRS, YFSETQ. Trimming took 4 bases from V and 3 from J; bases not matched to a gene: 5. The CDR3, as DNA: TGCGCCAGCAGCCGTGAGCGGGGGGTCTACGAGCAGTACTTC. The encoded protein is CASSRERGVYEQYF. The whole variable domain, filled in from reference TRBV5-1 and TRBJ2-7, reads KAGVTQTPRYLIKTRGQQVTLSCSPISGHRSVSWYQQTPGQGLQFLFEYFSETQRNKGNFPGRFSGRQFSNSRSEMNVSTLELGDSALYLCASSRERGVYEQYFGPGTRLTVT.

The chain employs TRBV24-1 and TRBJ2-3; the D is unclear. The CDR3 extends over 13 amino acids. Germline V gives CDR1 KGHDR, CDR2 SFDVKD. V was clipped by 4 bases and J by 3 bases, with 7 bases between them. The DNA of the CDR3 is TGTGCCACCAGTGAGCGACGGACAGATACGCAGTATTTT. It encodes CATSERRTDTQYF.

The chain links TRBV27 to TRBJ2-1; the D is unclear. Trimming left V 6 bases short and J 0 bases short, with 15 bases between. Germline assignment: CDR1 MNHEY and CDR2 SMNVEV (reference sequence). CDR3 size: 16 residues. The CDR3 DNA is TGTGCCAGCAGCCTCGATGTAGTGCGCTCCTACAATGAGCAGTTCTTC. This gives the protein CASSLDVVRSYNEQFF.

This clone has just a few counts. The V call is TRBV4-1, the J call TRBJ2-1, with a weak D call TRBD2 (5 bases). Germline V lookup: CDR1 MGHRA, CDR2 YSYEKL. V was cut by 2 bases and J by 9 bases, with 11 bases left in between. The CDR3 extends over 13 amino acids. The chain's CDR3 is CASSQRRRSEQFF. CDR3 nucleotides: TGCGCCAGCAGCCAAAGGAGGCGCAGTGAGCAGTTCTTC.

Concerning this clone itself: Different DNA sequences within this sample yield the same CDR3. This chain joins TRBV11-2 and TRBJ2-5, with D tentatively TRBD2 (6 bases). V was trimmed by 3 bases and J by 2 bases, leaving 7 bases between them. CDR3 length: 13 amino acids. Per germline, CDR1 SGHAT and CDR2 FQNNGV. CDR3 sequence: CASSFGGQETQYF. For the CDR3, the DNA is TGTGCCAGCAGCTTCGGGGGACAAGAGACCCAGTACTTC.

The chain is built from TRBV29-1 and TRBJ1-1, with 9 bases lining up with TRBD1. The CDR3 sequence is 18 residues long. V shed 0 bases, J shed 0 bases, and the junction held 11 bases outside the gene matches. Per the germline V gene, CDR1 is SQVTM and CDR2 is ANQGSEA. CDR3 coding DNA: TGCAGCGTTGAAGATGGAAGGGCCACAGGGGGCTTGAACACTGAAGCTTTCTTT. Translated, it gives CSVEDGRATGGLNTEAFF.

This chain uses TRBV10-3 with TRBJ2-1; D ambiguous. CDR1 is ENHRY and CDR2 is SYGVKD in the germline V gene. V lost 6 bases, J lost 8 bases, and 8 bases lay in between. The CDR3 runs to 11 residues. DNA of the CDR3: TGTGCCATCAGGGGTGCGGATGAGCAGTTCTTC. Protein: CAIRGADEQFF.

The rearrangement links TRBV11-2 to TRBJ1-5; D perhaps matches TRBD1 (6 bases). The germline gives CDR1 SGHAT, CDR2 FQNNGV. This CDR3 region has 15 residues. The ends were cut back, 3 bases at V and 6 bases at J, with 15 bases in the middle. The CDR3 loop reads CASSLGAGGGQPQHF. DNA of the CDR3: TGTGCCAGCAGCTTGGGGGCTGGGGGCGGTCAGCCCCAGCATTTT. Drawing the rest from reference TRBV11-2 and TRBJ1-5, the complete variable domain is EAGVAQSPRYKIIEKRQSVAFWCNPISGHATLYWYQQILGQGPKLLIQFQNNGVVDDSQLPKDRFSAERLKGVDSTLKIQPAKLEDSAVYLCASSLGAGGGQPQHFGDGTRLSIL.

This CDR3 reads CASSLAWETQYF. The CDR3, as DNA: TGTGCCAGCAGCTTAGCGTGGGAGACCCAGTACTTC. The V call is TRBV7-2, the J call TRBJ2-5, with unresolved D. The CDR3 length is 12 residues. Deletions cut 0 bases from V and 5 bases from J, with 4 bases between. The germline gives CDR1 SGHTA, CDR2 FQGNSA. The whole variable domain, remainder taken from reference TRBV7-2 and TRBJ2-5, is GAGVSQSPSNKVTEKGKDVELRCDPISGHTALYWYRQSLGQGLEFLIYFQGNSAPDKSGLPSDRFSAERTGGSVSTLTIQRTQQEDSAVYLCASSLAWETQYFGPGTRLLVL.

The chain employs TRBV7-3 and TRBJ2-7; possible D gene TRBD2, 6 bases. Germline lookup yields CDR1 SGHTA and CDR2 FQGTGA. The CDR3 has 13 residues. With 4 bases removed from V and 5 bases from J, the gap between germline ends came to 12 bases. CDR3 loop: CASSSPGSHEQYF. Written as DNA, the CDR3 is TGTGCCAGCAGCTCCCCCGGGAGCCACGAGCAGTACTTC. Drawing the rest from reference TRBV7-3 and TRBJ2-7, the complete variable domain is GAGVSQTPSNKVTEKGKYVELRCDPISGHTALYWYRQSLGQGPEFLIYFQGTGAADDSGLPNDRFFAVRPEGSVSTLKIQRTERGDSAVYLCASSSPGSHEQYFGPGTRLTVT.

The chain carries TRBV27 and TRBJ2-7; the match to TRBD2 covers 9 bases. J was trimmed by 0 bases and V by 8 bases; bases with no gene match: 5. Per germline, CDR1 MNHEY and CDR2 SMNVEV (reference sequence). The CDR3 is 14 amino acids. The CDR3 here is CASGLAGVSYEQYF. The CDR3 DNA reads as TGTGCCAGCGGATTAGCGGGGGTCTCCTACGAGCAGTACTTC.

This chain uses TRBV27 with TRBJ1-5, with D perhaps matching TRBD1 (5 bases). This CDR3 region has 14 residues. Per the germline V gene, CDR1 is MNHEY and CDR2 is SMNVEV (reference sequence). Trimming removed 2 bases from V and 6 bases from J, with 11 bases in between. The chain's CDR3 is CASSLQGRSQPQHF. The CDR3 DNA reads as TGTGCCAGCAGTTTACAGGGCCGTAGTCAGCCCCAGCATTTT.

The rearrangement joins TRBV7-9 to TRBJ1-1; D gene unclear. CDR3 length equals 15 residues. Germline lookup yields CDR1 SEHNR and CDR2 FQNEAQ (reference sequence). V was shortened by 8 bases and J by 6 bases, with 22 bases between the two germline ends. DNA of the CDR3: TGTGCCAGCCGCTCCGGGCCCGAGATAGCTGCTGAAGCTTTCTTT. Residues: CASRSGPEIAAEAFF.

The rearrangement uses TRBV7-2 and TRBJ2-3; TRBD2 matches 11 bases. With V trimmed by 2 bases and J by 2 bases, 6 bases remained unmatched. The CDR3 has 17 residues. In germline, CDR1 is SGHTA, CDR2 FQGNSA. CDR3 loop: CASSLYALAGATDTQYF. The CDR3 DNA sequence: TGTGCCAGCAGCTTATATGCACTAGCGGGGGCCACAGATACGCAGTATTTT.

The chain carries TRBV27 and TRBJ2-7; D assignment may be TRBD1 or TRBD2 (5 bases each). The CDR3 loop spans 14 amino acids. V was shortened by 6 bases and J by 2 bases, with 14 bases between the two germline ends. Germline lookup yields CDR1 MNHEY and CDR2 SMNVEV (reference sequence). CDR3 amino acids: CASSLRDGPYEQYF. In DNA form, the CDR3 reads TGTGCCAGCAGCCTCCGGGACGGACCCTACGAGCAGTACTTC.

The V call is TRBV2, the J call TRBJ1-4; the D is unclear. Between the trimmed V and J ends, which lost 3 bases and 8 bases, there was a span of 16 bases. The length of the CDR3 is 15 residues. Germline V CDR1 and CDR2: SNHLY, FYNNEI. The CDR3 sequence: CASSDGRGGREKLFF. The CDR3 DNA follows: TGTGCCAGCAGTGACGGTCGTGGTGGTCGCGAAAAACTGTTTTTT.

V usage is TRBV30 and J usage is TRBJ2-3, with D possibly being TRBD1 or TRBD2 (6 bases each). From germline, CDR1 is GTSNPN and CDR2 SVGIG (reference sequence). The CDR3 loop spans 14 amino acids. V was cut by 7 bases and J by 1 base, with 15 bases left in between. In nucleotides, the CDR3 is TGTGCCTCCGAATATGGGGGGCGCACAGATACGCAGTATTTT. This sequence encodes CASEYGGRTDTQYF.

The chain is built from TRBV3-1 (or the pseudogene TRBV3-2) and TRBJ2-7; TRBD1 is a possible D gene (5 bases). This CDR3 region has 13 residues. The V gene lost 3 bases and the J gene lost 5 bases, with 11 bases spanning the gap. The germline V gene has CDR1 LGHDT and CDR2 YNNKEL (reference sequence). CDR3 nucleotides: TGTGCCAGCAGCCATGACCCAGGGAACGAGCAGTACTTC. Its translation: CASSHDPGNEQYF.

J is TRBJ1-2 and V is TRBV7-2; D remains ambiguous. Trimming pared 3 bases from V and 1 base from J, leaving 9 bases between. Germline CDR1 reads SGHTA; CDR2 reads FQGNSA. The CDR3 has 14 amino acids. CDR3 protein: CASSFLGYNYGYTF. The CDR3 DNA is TGTGCCAGCAGCTTTTTAGGATATAACTATGGCTACACCTTC.

This clone was counted a few times. The V call is TRBV5-1, the J call TRBJ1-1, with 7 bases that match TRBD1. J was trimmed by 0 bases and V by 0 bases; bases with no gene match: 11. There are 18 residues in the CDR3. Germline V gene sequence: CDR1 SGHRS, CDR2 YFSETQ. CDR3 nucleotides: TGCGCCAGCAGCTTGGGTAGGGGGCGAAGGAACCTGAACACTGAAGCTTTCTTT. Translated: CASSLGRGRRNLNTEAFF.

The genes are TRBV6-1 and TRBJ2-7, with TRBD1 as a possible D gene (6 bases). This CDR3 has 14 residues. Trimming removed 3 bases from V and 1 base from J, with 10 bases in between. Germline CDR1 and CDR2: MNHNS and SASEGT. The CDR3 sequence is CASSDRGHSYEQYF. The CDR3 region has the DNA TGTGCCAGCAGTGATAGGGGACATTCCTACGAGCAGTACTTC.

This clone has just a few counts. The chain links TRBV6-1 to TRBJ1-3; D unclear. The germline V and J ends were trimmed by 4 bases and 0 bases, with 13 bases remaining between them. The germline V gene encodes CDR1 MNHNS and CDR2 SASEGT. The CDR3 covers 16 residues. In DNA form, the CDR3 reads TGTGCCAGCAGTGTAGAGAGACCCAGCTCTGGAAACACCATATATTTT. Protein product: CASSVERPSSGNTIYF.

V and J are TRBV9 and TRBJ2-2; D possibly uses TRBD1 or TRBD2 (5 bases each). The CDR3 is 14 residues long. Looked up from germline, CDR1 is SGDLS and CDR2 is YYNGEE. Trimming took 4 bases from V and 7 from J, leaving 14 bases between them. The CDR3 spells CASSRMTEGGELFF. DNA for the CDR3: TGTGCCAGCAGCCGTATGACAGAGGGCGGGGAGCTGTTTTTT.

V and J are TRBV7-3 and TRBJ2-7; D might be TRBD2 (6 bases). This CDR3 comprises 15 residues. Germline V CDR1 and CDR2: SGHTA, FQGTGA. The V and J ends lost 2 bases and 2 bases respectively, with 13 bases between them. CDR3 nucleotide sequence: TGTGCCAGCAGCTTAGCGGGGCGGAGCGCCTACGAGCAGTACTTC. Its protein is CASSLAGRSAYEQYF.

The chain recombines TRBV6-2 or TRBV6-3 with TRBJ2-3; 7 nucleotides match TRBD1. The J segment lost 3 bases and the V segment lost 1 base, leaving 4 bases of the junction unmatched. There are 15 residues in the CDR3. CDR1 and CDR2 (germline): MNHEY, SVGEGT. The CDR3 sequence: CASSYFNRGTDTQYF. The CDR3 DNA is TGTGCCAGCAGTTACTTTAACAGGGGAACAGATACGCAGTATTTT.

This chain uses TRBV19 with TRBJ2-3, with TRBD1 matching over 10 bases. V lost 6 bases and J lost 5; bases outside the gene matches: 8. The CDR3 loop spans 15 amino acids. Germline CDR1 is LNHDA and CDR2 is SQIVND (reference sequence). The CDR3 protein is CASRNPGTGEDTQYF. The DNA for the CDR3 is TGTGCCAGTAGGAACCCCGGGACAGGGGAAGATACGCAGTATTTT.